These 31 T cell receptor beta chains originate from one sample sequenced in a study of blood T cells in healthy people across ages. Primers used in a second PCR of about 7 to 12 cycles were a sample-barcoded 5' primer and a J-beta primer mix. MiXCR was run by TCRdb on the 5' RACE reads, yielding one entry per CDR3 protein. The sample contains more than 800,000 distinct CDR3 sequences, 29% of which appear only once. Sequenced material: blood. These receptors originate from a woman older than 75 in good health.

This clonotype turned up a few times. The J gene is TRBJ1-1, the V gene TRBV9; D not certain. Germline V gene data show CDR1 as SGDLS and CDR2 as YYNGEE. V dropped 4 bases and J dropped 7 bases, with 11 bases sitting between them. The CDR3 spans 12 residues. CDR3 loop: CASSPGTDEAFF. As DNA, the CDR3 is TGTGCCAGCAGCCCGGGCACAGATGAAGCTTTCTTT.

In regard to this clonotype: Given a much more abundant clone one base away, this may be a read error. V and J are TRBV2 and TRBJ2-5; 7 bases are shared with TRBD2. The germline CDR1 and CDR2 sequences are SNHLY and FYNNEI. CDR3 length: 14 amino acids. In nucleotides, the CDR3 is TGTGCCAGCAGGGAAGGGCTAGCGGAAGAGACCCAGTACTTC. This encodes CASREGLAEETQYF.

This clonotype was picked up many times. The chain recombines TRBV7-6 with TRBJ2-1; 9 nucleotides align to TRBD2. This CDR3 region has 16 residues. Trimming took 5 bases from V and 8 from J; bases not matched to a gene: 13. The germline V gene encodes CDR1 SGHVS and CDR2 FNYEAQ. CDR3 amino acids: CASSPQGVAGVYEQFF. Here the CDR3 DNA reads TGTGCCAGCAGCCCTCAAGGGGTAGCGGGGGTTTATGAGCAGTTCTTC.

This clonotype was found a few times. This chain joins TRBV7-9 and TRBJ1-2, with a possible D match to TRBD1 (5 bases). CDR1 is SEHNR and CDR2 is FQNEAQ in the germline V gene (reference sequence). CDR3 size: 15 residues. Trimming removed 5 bases at V and 6 bases at J, with 19 bases between. The DNA for the CDR3 is TGTGCCAGCAGCCTGGACAACCCAAAGCCCCATGGCTACACCTTC. It yields the protein CASSLDNPKPHGYTF.

Details on this clonotype: The junction shows a germline mismatch at one end, possibly a read error. The rearrangement uses TRBV12-3 or TRBV12-4 and TRBJ2-3, with TRBD2 matching over 11 bases. This CDR3 comprises 15 residues. In DNA form, the CDR3 reads TGTGCCGGCAGTTTTAGCGGGGGGGCAGGAGATACGCAGTATTTT. This gives the protein CAGSFSGGAGDTQYF.

This clonotype was picked up many times. The CDR3 reads CASSERWVQTQYF. Written as DNA, the CDR3 is TGTGCCAGCAGTGAAAGATGGGTACAGACCCAGTACTTC. The chain combines TRBV25-1 with TRBJ2-5; no firm D call. V gave up 2 bases and J gave up 6 bases, with 10 bases separating them. CDR3 length equals 13 residues. Germline V gives CDR1 MGHDK, CDR2 SYGVNS.

A note on this clonotype: This could be a read error, since a much larger clone is one nucleotide away. The rearrangement uses TRBV15 and TRBJ1-2; D gene uncertain. The V end lost 8 bases, the J end lost 5 bases, and 12 bases lay between the germline ends. Germline V gene sequence: CDR1 LNHNV, CDR2 YYDKDF (reference sequence). The CDR3 is 12 residues long. The CDR3 region has the DNA TGTGCCACCGGTGAAGGCGGATATGGCTACACCTTC. The encoded protein is CATGEGGYGYTF.

This clonotype was recorded at least ten times. V usage is TRBV20-1 and J usage is TRBJ1-2; D possibly corresponds to TRBD1 (5 bases). Germline values: CDR1 DFQATT, CDR2 SNEGSKA (reference sequence). The length of the CDR3 is 14 residues. CDR3 in amino acids: CTPKRQGYLYGYTF. CDR3 sequence (DNA): TGCACCCCCAAGAGGCAGGGCTACCTCTATGGCTACACCTTC.

This clonotype was seen a handful of times. One base away lies a much larger clone, so this may be a sequencing read error. CDR3 bases: TGCGCCGGCAGCTTGGAGTCCGGGACAGGGTGGTCCACAGATACGCAGTATTTT. This gives the protein CAGSLESGTGWSTDTQYF. V is TRBV5-1 and J is TRBJ2-3, with TRBD1 matching over 9 bases. Germline V lookup: CDR1 SGHRS, CDR2 YFSETQ. The CDR3 covers 18 residues.

This clonotype was seen only a few times. Just one base apart from a much larger clone, this may be a read error. This chain uses TRBV6-2 or TRBV6-3 with TRBJ2-7, with 7 bases aligning to TRBD1. V shed 6 bases, J shed 7 bases, and the junction held 6 bases outside the gene matches. The CDR3 is 12 amino acids. CDR1 and CDR2 (germline): MNHEY, SVGEGT. The CDR3 DNA follows: TGTGCCAGCAGCGACAGGGTTAATGAGCAGTACTTC. It translates to CASSDRVNEQYF.

This clonotype was counted many times. The chain combines TRBV15 with TRBJ2-7; TRBD1 aligns across 8 bases. J lost 6 bases, V lost 5 bases, and 9 bases had no gene match. Germline V gene sequence: CDR1 LNHNV, CDR2 YYDKDF (reference sequence). The CDR3 extends over 14 amino acids. As DNA, the CDR3 is TGTGCCACCAGCCCCCGGACAGGGAAGGGCGAGCAGTACTTC. It codes for CATSPRTGKGEQYF.

There are many counts of this clonotype. The V gene is TRBV11-2, the J gene TRBJ2-4; D remains ambiguous. The CDR3 is made up of 14 amino acids. Trimming took 0 bases from V and 8 from J, leaving 11 bases between them. Germline values: CDR1 SGHAT, CDR2 FQNNGV. The CDR3 nucleotides read TGTGCCAGCAGCTTAGAAATGGTCGGAGACATTCAGTACTTC. It specifies CASSLEMVGDIQYF.

The sample holds one count of this clonotype. It may be a read error: a sequence one base away is much more abundant. The chain has TRBV9 and TRBJ2-3; the D gene is possibly TRBD2 (6 bases). Per the germline V gene, CDR1 is SGDLS and CDR2 is YYNGEE. CDR3 length: 15 residues. V was pared by 0 bases and J by 3 bases, with 11 bases between. CDR3 loop: CASSVGGAGTDTQYF. CDR3 bases: TGTGCCAGCAGCGTAGGCGGGGCGGGAACAGATACGCAGTATTTT. Filled out from reference TRBV9 and TRBJ2-3, the complete variable domain reads DSGVTQTPKHLITATGQRVTLRCSPRSGDLSVYWYQQSLDQGLQFLIQYYNGEERAKGNILERFSAQQFPDLHSELNLSSLELGDSALYFCASSVGGAGTDTQYFGPGTRLTVL.

J is TRBJ2-2 and V is TRBV7-2; 10 bases line up with TRBD2. Looked up from germline, CDR1 is SGHTA and CDR2 is FQGNSA. The CDR3 contains 18 residues. V lost 4 bases and J lost 2; bases outside the gene matches: 10. CDR3 loop: CASSSSGVAGGNTGELFF. Written as DNA, the CDR3 is TGTGCCAGCAGCTCCTCTGGGGTAGCGGGGGGTAACACCGGGGAGCTGTTTTTT. Filled out from reference TRBV7-2 and TRBJ2-2, the complete variable domain reads GAGVSQSPSNKVTEKGKDVELRCDPISGHTALYWYRQSLGQGLEFLIYFQGNSAPDKSGLPSDRFSAERTGGSVSTLTIQRTQQEDSAVYLCASSSSGVAGGNTGELFFGEGSRLTVL.

This clonotype was recorded many times. J is TRBJ2-4 and V is TRBV18, with a weak D call TRBD2 (6 bases). V was pared by 3 bases and J by 5 bases, with 8 bases between. Germline V gene data show CDR1 as KGHSH and CDR2 as LQKENI. CDR3 length: 13 residues. The CDR3 loop reads CASSPGRENIQYF. In DNA form, the CDR3 reads TGTGCCAGCTCACCCGGGAGAGAAAACATTCAGTACTTC.

A remark on this clonotype: A much bigger clone sits one base away, suggesting this may be a read error. This chain joins TRBV20-1 and TRBJ2-7, with D tentatively TRBD2 (6 bases). Germline V lookup: CDR1 DFQATT, CDR2 SNEGSKA (reference sequence). The ends were cut back, 0 bases at V and 7 bases at J, with 10 bases in the middle. This CDR3 region has 12 residues. CDR3 in DNA: TGCAGTGCTAGAGATGGGGGGAATGAGCAGTACTTC. It is translated as CSARDGGNEQYF.

The sample holds many counts of this clonotype. This chain uses TRBV20-1 with TRBJ2-6; D is uncertain. V was shortened by 1 base and J by 0 bases, with 4 bases between the two germline ends. Germline assignment: CDR1 DFQATT and CDR2 SNEGSKA (reference sequence). The CDR3 runs to 14 residues. In nucleotides, the CDR3 is TGCAGTGCTAGAGGGAGCTCTGGGGCCAACGTCCTGACTTTC. Amino acids: CSARGSSGANVLTF.

For this clonotype: This may come from a read error, since a much larger clone is one base off. V and J are TRBV20-1 and TRBJ2-5; TRBD2 is a possible D gene (5 bases). Germline V gene sequence: CDR1 DFQATT, CDR2 SNEGSKA (reference sequence). The CDR3 has 12 amino acids. The V gene lost 3 bases and the J gene lost 11 bases, with 16 bases spanning the gap. The CDR3 sequence: CSASVLVNEQYF. The CDR3 region has the DNA TGCAGTGCTAGTGTACTAGTTAATGAGCAGTACTTC.

This clonotype was found a few times. This chain joins TRBV6-5 and TRBJ2-2, with 7 bases that match TRBD1. CDR1 is MNHEY, CDR2 SVGAGI, per germline. The CDR3 length is 15 residues. Trimming cost V 6 bases and J 1 base; bases outside gene matches: 5. CDR3 residues: CASRQDRVNTGELFF. The DNA for the CDR3 is TGTGCCAGCAGGCAAGACAGGGTGAACACCGGGGAGCTGTTTTTT.

The CDR3 sequence: CASSNGGARNEQFF. Written as DNA, the CDR3 is TGTGCCAGTAGTAACGGGGGGGCCAGGAATGAGCAGTTCTTC. The gene calls are TRBV19 and TRBJ2-1, with 8 bases matching TRBD2. The CDR3 extends over 14 amino acids. Germline-derived CDR1 and CDR2 are LNHDA and SQIVND (reference sequence). V lost 4 bases to trimming and J lost 7 bases; unmatched junction nucleotides: 6.

The table lists this clonotype with many counts. The V and J genes are TRBV6-2 or TRBV6-3 and TRBJ1-6; 9 bases match TRBD1. The germline CDR1 and CDR2 sequences are MNHEY and SVGEGT. The junction had 8 bases not matched to a gene; V was cut back by 2 bases and J by 12 bases. This CDR3 spans 15 amino acids. This CDR3 reads CASSYGGTGLGPLHF. The CDR3 DNA reads TGTGCCAGCAGTTACGGCGGGACAGGGCTAGGACCCCTCCACTTT.

This chain connects TRBV28 to TRBJ2-1, with 8 bases that match TRBD2. V was pared by 6 bases and J by 15 bases, with 7 bases of the junction left unmatched. The V gene's germline CDR1 is MDHEN and CDR2 SYDVKM. The CDR3 extends over 11 amino acids. CDR3 in DNA: TGTGCCAGCAGATCGACTAGCGCCACGTTCTTC. Amino acid sequence: CASRSTSATFF.

A remark on this clonotype: A much bigger clone sits one base away, suggesting this may be a read error. The chain joins TRBV5-1 to TRBJ2-1; TRBD2 matches 7 bases. TRBJ2-7 explains the end of the DNA better; the J call may be wrong. The germline V gene encodes CDR1 SGHRS and CDR2 YFSETQ. The CDR3 is 14 amino acids. The CDR3 DNA follows: TGCGCCAGCAGCTGGGGGGGATCGGGCTATGAGCAGTACTTC. Protein sequence: CASSWGGSGYEQYF.

This clonotype was recorded at least ten times. The chain is built from TRBV7-2 and TRBJ2-3; D is ambiguous. CDR3 length: 14 amino acids. V dropped 1 base and J dropped 5 bases, with 10 bases sitting between them. Germline V gives CDR1 SGHTA, CDR2 FQGNSA. In DNA form, the CDR3 reads TGTGCCAGCAGCTTAGGCCAGAAAAGAGATACGCAGTATTTT. Its protein is CASSLGQKRDTQYF.

Turning to this clonotype: One base away lies a much larger clone, so this may be a sequencing read error. The chain couples TRBV6-5 to TRBJ1-2; D is ambiguous. Trimming stripped 6 bases from V and 4 bases from J, with 9 bases between. The germline V gene encodes CDR1 MNHEY and CDR2 SVGAGI. The CDR3 runs 12 residues. This CDR3 reads CASSHDGYGYTF. The DNA for the CDR3 is TGTGCCAGCAGCCACGACGGCTATGGCTACACCTTC.

This clonotype has ten or more counts. The gene calls are TRBV7-2 and TRBJ1-6; possible D gene TRBD1, 5 bases. This CDR3 spans 13 amino acids. Per germline, CDR1 SGHTA and CDR2 FQGNSA. V lost 5 bases, J lost 11 bases, and 13 bases lay in between. The CDR3 DNA reads as TGTGCCAGCAGCCCTGGGCGGGGGGCACCCCTCCACTTT. It specifies CASSPGRGAPLHF.

In this sample, this clonotype turned up many times. At one boundary the junction diverges from the germline segment, which might be a read error. The chain links TRBV25-1 to TRBJ1-6, with 8 bases identical to TRBD1. This CDR3 spans 13 amino acids. Germline CDR1 reads MGHDK; CDR2 reads SYGVNS. The chain's CDR3 is CASRRQGNSPLHF. In DNA, the CDR3 is TGCGCCAGCAGGAGACAGGGGAATTCACCCCTCCACTTT.

This clonotype appeared a single time. It may be a read error: a sequence one base away is much more abundant. This chain joins TRBV3-1 and TRBJ2-5; 13 bases agree with TRBD2. The J segment lost 11 bases and the V segment lost 1 base, leaving 10 bases of the junction unmatched. Germline V gene data show CDR1 as LGHDT and CDR2 as YNNKEL (reference sequence). The CDR3 spans 16 residues. DNA for the CDR3: TGTGCCAGCAGCCAAGCGGGACTAGCGGGGCTCAATGAGCAGTACTTC. The encoded protein is CASSQAGLAGLNEQYF.

This clonotype was seen only a few times. This may come from a read error, since a much larger clone is one base off. This sequence joins TRBV6-6 and TRBJ2-5, with 7 positions matching TRBD1. The CDR3 has 16 amino acids. The junction had 20 bases not matched to a gene; V was cut back by 5 bases and J by 11 bases. Germline V lookup: CDR1 MNHNY, CDR2 SVGAGI (reference sequence). CDR3 DNA: TGTGCCAGCAGTCAACGCCGGGACAGCCCCTCCTACGGGCAGTACTTC. Protein sequence: CASSQRRDSPSYGQYF.

V usage is TRBV2 and J usage is TRBJ1-1; D is uncertain. The CDR3 covers 14 residues. The germline V and J ends were trimmed by 4 bases and 0 bases, with 9 bases remaining between them. The germline CDR1 and CDR2 sequences are SNHLY and FYNNEI. The DNA for the CDR3 is TGTGCCAGCAGTGGGACGGCCATGAACACTGAAGCTTTCTTT. Protein sequence: CASSGTAMNTEAFF.

This clonotype has a count of ten or more. V is TRBV7-2 and J is TRBJ1-2; the D is unclear. The CDR3 loop spans 13 amino acids. V lost 5 bases and J lost 2, with 9 bases in between. The germline V gene encodes CDR1 SGHTA and CDR2 FQGNSA. The CDR3 here is CASSPSMNYGYTF. CDR3 in DNA: TGTGCCAGCAGCCCCTCCATGAACTATGGCTACACCTTC.